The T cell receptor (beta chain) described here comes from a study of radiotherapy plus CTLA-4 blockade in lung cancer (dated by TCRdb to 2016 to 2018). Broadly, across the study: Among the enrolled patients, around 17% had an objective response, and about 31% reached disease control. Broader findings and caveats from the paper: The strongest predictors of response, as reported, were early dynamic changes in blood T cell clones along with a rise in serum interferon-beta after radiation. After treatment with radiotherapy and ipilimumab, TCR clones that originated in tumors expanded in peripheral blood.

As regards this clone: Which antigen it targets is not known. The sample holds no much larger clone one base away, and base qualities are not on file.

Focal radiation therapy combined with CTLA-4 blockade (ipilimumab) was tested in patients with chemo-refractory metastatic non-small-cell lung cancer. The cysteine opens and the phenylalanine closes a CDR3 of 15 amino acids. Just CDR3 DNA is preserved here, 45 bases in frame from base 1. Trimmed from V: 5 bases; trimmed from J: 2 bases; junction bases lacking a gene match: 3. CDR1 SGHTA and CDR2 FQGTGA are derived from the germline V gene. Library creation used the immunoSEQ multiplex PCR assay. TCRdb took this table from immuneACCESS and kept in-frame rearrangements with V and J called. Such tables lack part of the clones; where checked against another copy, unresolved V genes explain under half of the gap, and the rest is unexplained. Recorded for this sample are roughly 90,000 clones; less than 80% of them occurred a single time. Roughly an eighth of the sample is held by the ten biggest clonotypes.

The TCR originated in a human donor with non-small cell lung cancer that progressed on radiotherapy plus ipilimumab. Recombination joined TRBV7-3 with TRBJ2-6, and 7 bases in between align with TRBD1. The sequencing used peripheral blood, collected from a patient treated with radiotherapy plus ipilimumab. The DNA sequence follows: TGTGCCAGCAGCGTGCAGGGGGCTGGGGCCAACGTCCTGACTTTC. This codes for CASSVQGAGANVLTF.